The 16 T cell receptor beta chains given below trace back to one sample, sequenced in a study of blood T cell repertoires in COVID-19. Clones were sequenced by immunoSEQ multiplex PCR, and TCRdb holds only the in-frame ones, with some missing. Of some 400,000 clones in the sample, about 87% were seen once. The sequenced material came from peripheral blood. All receptors derive from a woman in her thirties with COVID-19, enrolled during active disease.

This chain connects TRBV3-1 (or the pseudogene TRBV3-2) to TRBJ1-1, with 7 positions matching TRBD1. The V gene's germline CDR1 is LGHDT and CDR2 YNNKEL (reference sequence). The V and J ends lost 0 bases and 5 bases, in that order; junction bases with no gene match: 9. The length of the CDR3 is 16 residues. The CDR3 loop reads CASSQDPPFRGTEAFF. The CDR3 bases are TGTGCCAGCAGCCAAGATCCCCCCTTCAGGGGGACTGAAGCTTTCTTT.

This chain joins TRBV28 and TRBJ1-6; D might be TRBD1 (5 bases). The CDR3 covers 16 residues. In germline, CDR1 is MDHEN, CDR2 SYDVKM. Trimming shortened V by 5 bases and J by 6 bases, and 17 bases separated the two germline ends. CDR3 amino acids: CASSPHQGATNSPLHF. The CDR3 region has the DNA TGTGCCAGCAGTCCTCATCAAGGGGCTACTAATTCACCCCTCCACTTT.

Regarding this clone: Other DNA sequences in this specimen translate into the identical CDR3. This chain connects TRBV6-1 to TRBJ2-7; D call uncertain. V dropped 2 bases and J dropped 4 bases, with 6 bases sitting between them. Looked up from germline, CDR1 is MNHNS and CDR2 is SASEGT. The CDR3 extends over 12 amino acids. The CDR3 DNA follows: TGTGCCAGCAGTGAACCGGGTTACGAGCAGTACTTC. Its translation: CASSEPGYEQYF.

V gene TRBV6-2 or TRBV6-3 combines with J gene TRBJ2-7; 7 positions match TRBD2. Germline assignment: CDR1 MNHEY and CDR2 SVGEGT. The junction had 12 bases not matched to a gene; V was cut back by 2 bases and J by 5 bases. The CDR3 is made up of 16 amino acids. The CDR3 nucleotides are TGTGCCAGCAGTTACCCTAGCGGTCCTTCCTTTGACGAGCAGTACTTC. Its protein product is CASSYPSGPSFDEQYF.

The chain employs TRBV6-5 and TRBJ2-1; 8 bases agree with TRBD1. CDR1 and CDR2 (germline): MNHEY, SVGAGI. The CDR3 has 16 amino acids. V trimming: 3 bases; J trimming: 3 bases; junction bases outside the gene matches: 7. CDR3 nucleotides: TGTGCCAGCAGTTATGGAGGCAGGGGGCTCTACAATGAGCAGTTCTTC. Translated: CASSYGGRGLYNEQFF.

The gene calls are TRBV24-1 and TRBJ1-5, with D maybe TRBD1 (6 bases). In germline, CDR1 is KGHDR, CDR2 SFDVKD. This CDR3 is 13 amino acids long. V gave up 9 bases and J gave up 5 bases, with 13 bases separating them. CDR3 loop: CATSRGADQPQHF. In DNA form, the CDR3 reads TGTGCCACCTCCAGGGGAGCCGATCAGCCCCAGCATTTT.

As regards this clone: This may come from a read error, since a much larger clone is one base off. The chain uses TRBV2 and TRBJ1-5, with D tentatively TRBD1 (6 bases). Trimming took off 2 bases at V and 0 bases at J, with 8 bases between the two ends. This CDR3 region has 15 residues. CDR1 and CDR2 (germline): SNHLY, FYNNEI. This CDR3 is CASSEQGNSNQPQHF. Here the CDR3 DNA reads TGTGCCAGCAGTGAACAGGGGAATAGCAATCAGCCCCAGCATTTT.

The chain links TRBV6-6 to TRBJ1-6; D might be TRBD1 (6 bases). The CDR3 totals 15 residues. Trimming took 2 bases from V and 8 from J, leaving 13 bases between them. Germline V CDR1 and CDR2: MNHNY, SVGAGI (reference sequence). This chain's CDR3 is CASSYRTGTHSPLHF. In nucleotides, the CDR3 is TGTGCCAGCAGTTACAGAACAGGGACCCATTCACCCCTCCACTTT.

The CDR3 here is CASSATQNTGELFF. The CDR3, as DNA: TGTGCCAGCAGTGCGACACAAAACACCGGGGAGCTGTTTTTT. The chain joins TRBV2 to TRBJ2-2; no firm D call. Trimming cost V 4 bases and J 2 bases, with 8 bases left between them. Per germline, CDR1 SNHLY and CDR2 FYNNEI. This CDR3 contains 14 residues.

The V call is TRBV4-1, the J call TRBJ2-1; 9 bases match TRBD1. CDR1 and CDR2 from the germline V gene are MGHRA and YSYEKL. The CDR3 is 15 amino acids. The V segment lost 3 bases and the J segment 7 bases; nucleotides outside the gene matches: 7. In DNA, the CDR3 is TGCGCCAGCAGCCAGTGGGGACAGGGAATTAATGAGCAGTTCTTC. Its protein product is CASSQWGQGINEQFF.

V and J are TRBV5-1 and TRBJ2-2; TRBD1 might be the D (6 bases). This CDR3 spans 16 amino acids. The V gene's germline CDR1 is SGHRS and CDR2 YFSETQ. Trimming removed 5 bases at V and 5 bases at J, with 19 bases between. DNA for the CDR3: TGCGCCAGCAGTTGGTTGTCGCCAGGGGCAACCGGGGAGCTGTTTTTT. It codes for CASSWLSPGATGELFF.

V and J are TRBV7-3 and TRBJ2-3; tentative D call: TRBD1 (5 bases). V lost 5 bases and J 6 bases, leaving 15 bases between the germline ends. The CDR3 is made up of 14 amino acids. CDR1 and CDR2 from the germline V gene are SGHTA and FQGTGA. The CDR3 sequence: CASSPTGNGDTQYF. CDR3 nucleotide sequence: TGTGCCAGCAGCCCCACAGGAAACGGGGATACGCAGTATTTT.

The chain carries TRBV6-2 or TRBV6-3 and TRBJ2-2, with no clear D. This CDR3 has 14 amino acids. The germline V gene encodes CDR1 MNHEY and CDR2 SVGEGT. The V end was cut by 7 bases, the J end by 6 bases, with 15 bases between. The CDR3 reads CASTPGGAPGELFF. The CDR3, as DNA: TGTGCCAGCACCCCAGGCGGAGCGCCCGGGGAGCTGTTTTTT.

The V and J genes are TRBV9 and TRBJ2-1; 7 bases agree with TRBD2. Germline trimming cut 3 bases from V and 7 bases from J; bases unmatched to any gene: 10. Per germline, CDR1 SGDLS and CDR2 YYNGEE. The length of the CDR3 is 15 residues. The CDR3 DNA reads TGTGCCAGCAGCGCCGGGGGGATAACATGGAATGAGCAGTTCTTC. It is translated as CASSAGGITWNEQFF.

The rearrangement uses TRBV7-8 and TRBJ2-7, with 9 bases lining up with TRBD2. The CDR3 is 15 amino acids. V trimming: 5 bases; J trimming: 9 bases; junction bases outside the gene matches: 14. Germline V gene data show CDR1 as SGHVS and CDR2 as FQNEAQ. CDR3 nucleotides: TGTGCCAGCAGCCTTGGGACTAGCCCACAGGGATTGCAGTACTTC. Translated: CASSLGTSPQGLQYF. Variable domain in full (rest from reference TRBV7-8 and TRBJ2-7): GAGVSQSPRYKVAKRGQDVALRCDPISGHVSLFWYQQALGQGPEFLTYFQNEAQLDKSGLPSDRFFAERPEGSVSTLKIQRTQQEDSAVYLCASSLGTSPQGLQYFGPGTRLTVT.

V is TRBV7-9 and J is TRBJ2-2; D remains unclear. Germline V gene sequence: CDR1 SEHNR, CDR2 FQNEAQ (reference sequence). This CDR3 has 12 amino acids. Trimming cost V 3 bases and J 6 bases, with 5 bases left between them. The CDR3 region has the DNA TGTGCCAGCAGCTTGTTCGCCGGGGAGCTGTTTTTT. It yields the protein CASSLFAGELFF.